Each of the 7 T cell receptor beta chains below was sequenced from the same sample in a study of cytomegalovirus exposure and HLA in healthy donors. Primers: 60 Vbeta forward and 13 Jbeta reverse. The table came from immunoSEQ multiplex PCR; TCRdb's copy has only in-frame clones and leaves some out. The table has about 150,000 clones, approximately 82% seen once. Sequenced material: PBMCs. Source of these receptors: a middle-aged man in good health and CMV-seronegative.

This chain connects TRBV4-3 to TRBJ2-1; 9 bases line up with TRBD2. The J segment lost 0 bases and the V segment lost 0 bases, leaving 6 bases of the junction unmatched. Germline-derived CDR1 and CDR2 are LGHNA and YSLEER. This CDR3 has 18 residues. The CDR3 protein is CASSQDGLAGSSYNEQFF. The CDR3 DNA is TGCGCCAGCAGCCAAGATGGGCTAGCGGGGAGCTCCTACAATGAGCAGTTCTTC.

The CDR3 spells CASSFPPTGGVETQYF. In DNA form, the CDR3 reads TGTGCCAGCAGTTTCCCACCGACCGGGGGGGTGGAGACCCAGTACTTC. The chain carries TRBV28 and TRBJ2-5; 8 bases align to TRBD2. The CDR3 loop spans 16 amino acids. Germline V gives CDR1 MDHEN, CDR2 SYDVKM. Unmatched junction bases numbered 11, after V lost 3 bases and J lost 5 bases.

Of note for this clone: The junction does not match germline at one end; this may be a read error. The rearrangement joins TRBV5-6 to TRBJ2-3, with TRBD2 as a possible D gene (5 bases). Germline V gives CDR1 SGHDT, CDR2 YYEEEE. The CDR3 spans 15 residues. This CDR3 reads CASSLEAVPTDTQYF. The CDR3 coding sequence is TGTGCCAGCAGTTTGGAGGCGGTACCCACAGATACGCAGTATTTT.

The chain links TRBV18 to TRBJ1-2, with 7 bases matching TRBD1. The germline V gene encodes CDR1 KGHSH and CDR2 LQKENI. The CDR3 spans 14 residues. J was trimmed by 5 bases and V by 4 bases; bases with no gene match: 7. CDR3 loop: CASSLGDRGYGYTF. The CDR3 nucleotides read TGTGCCAGCTCACTTGGGGACAGAGGTTATGGCTACACCTTC.

The chain is built from TRBV4-3 and TRBJ2-7; D ambiguous. The CDR3 is 15 amino acids. Trimming stripped 4 bases from V and 5 bases from J, with 18 bases between. CDR1 is LGHNA and CDR2 is YSLEER in the germline V gene. CDR3 bases: TGCGCCAGCAGCCCCACTGCCCATCCCGCGAACGAGCAGTACTTC. Encoded protein: CASSPTAHPANEQYF.

This sequence joins TRBV30 and TRBJ1-5; TRBD1 might be the D (5 bases). Germline CDR1 and CDR2: GTSNPN and SVGIG (reference sequence). V gave up 0 bases and J gave up 4 bases, with 10 bases separating them. The CDR3 runs 14 residues. The DNA for the CDR3 is TGTGCCTGGAGTGTACTCAGGGTGAATCAGCCCCAGCATTTT. Encoded protein: CAWSVLRVNQPQHF.

The rearrangement joins TRBV4-1 to TRBJ2-1; TRBD1 matches at 7 bases. This CDR3 has 17 amino acids. With V trimmed by 2 bases and J by 4 bases, 11 bases remained unmatched. In germline, CDR1 is MGHRA, CDR2 YSYEKL. This CDR3 reads CASSQQGRGLRYNEQFF. For the CDR3, the DNA is TGCGCCAGCAGCCAACAGGGTAGGGGGCTTAGGTACAATGAGCAGTTCTTC.